This T cell receptor beta chain was obtained from a study of blood T cell repertoires in COVID-19. In the study overall: Samples of COVID-19 (acute and convalescent) were obtained from the United States, Italy and Spain. Nucleic acid was either cDNA or gDNA, and it came from T cells, B-cell-depleted T cells, or PBMCs.

Authors' data handling: Estimates of nucleated cell counts were drawn from the amplification of reference gene primers. The repertoire was sequenced with immunoSEQ multiplex PCR; TCRdb's copy has only in-frame clones and lacks some. That table is the source of V, J and clone size, and D and trimming were worked out from the DNA. The sample has around 19,000 clones; approximately 86% are singletons. The CDR3 sequence is 13 residues long. The V gene's germline CDR1 is SGDLS and CDR2 YYNGEE. Trimming cost V 5 bases and J 4 bases, with 12 bases left between them. The clonotype comes from a human donor in a cohort sampled during active COVID-19. The donor label of this sample is uncertain. Sequences were obtained from peripheral blood. The chain carries TRBV9 and TRBJ1-2, with D perhaps matching TRBD1 (5 bases). The CDR3 DNA sequence: TGTGCCAGCAGTCAGGGCTTGGTCTATGGCTACACCTTC. Translating it yields CASSQGLVYGYTF.